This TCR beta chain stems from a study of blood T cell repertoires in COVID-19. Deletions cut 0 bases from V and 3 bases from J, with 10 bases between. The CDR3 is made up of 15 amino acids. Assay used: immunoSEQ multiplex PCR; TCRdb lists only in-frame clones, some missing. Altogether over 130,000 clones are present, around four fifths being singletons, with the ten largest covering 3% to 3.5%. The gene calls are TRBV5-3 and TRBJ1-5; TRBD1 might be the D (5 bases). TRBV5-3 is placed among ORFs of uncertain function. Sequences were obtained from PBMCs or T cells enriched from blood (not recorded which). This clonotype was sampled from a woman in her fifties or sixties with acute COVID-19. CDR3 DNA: TGTGCCAGAAGCTTGGCCAGGGTCTCCAATCAGCCCCAGCATTTT. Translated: CARSLARVSNQPQHF.